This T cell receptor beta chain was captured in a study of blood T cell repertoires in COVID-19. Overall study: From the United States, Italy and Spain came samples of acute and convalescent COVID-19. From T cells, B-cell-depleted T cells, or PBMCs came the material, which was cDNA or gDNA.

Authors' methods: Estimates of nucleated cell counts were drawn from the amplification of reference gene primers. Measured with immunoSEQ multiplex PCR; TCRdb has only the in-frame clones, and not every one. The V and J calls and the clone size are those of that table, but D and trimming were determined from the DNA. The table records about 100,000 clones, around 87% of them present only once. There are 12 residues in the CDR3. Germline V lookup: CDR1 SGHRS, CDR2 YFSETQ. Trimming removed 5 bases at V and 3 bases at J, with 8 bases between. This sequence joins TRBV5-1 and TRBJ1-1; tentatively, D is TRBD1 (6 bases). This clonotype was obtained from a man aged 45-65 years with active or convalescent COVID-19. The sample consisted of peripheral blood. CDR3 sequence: CASRGQYTEAFF. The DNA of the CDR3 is TGCGCCAGCAGAGGACAGTACACTGAAGCTTTCTTT.